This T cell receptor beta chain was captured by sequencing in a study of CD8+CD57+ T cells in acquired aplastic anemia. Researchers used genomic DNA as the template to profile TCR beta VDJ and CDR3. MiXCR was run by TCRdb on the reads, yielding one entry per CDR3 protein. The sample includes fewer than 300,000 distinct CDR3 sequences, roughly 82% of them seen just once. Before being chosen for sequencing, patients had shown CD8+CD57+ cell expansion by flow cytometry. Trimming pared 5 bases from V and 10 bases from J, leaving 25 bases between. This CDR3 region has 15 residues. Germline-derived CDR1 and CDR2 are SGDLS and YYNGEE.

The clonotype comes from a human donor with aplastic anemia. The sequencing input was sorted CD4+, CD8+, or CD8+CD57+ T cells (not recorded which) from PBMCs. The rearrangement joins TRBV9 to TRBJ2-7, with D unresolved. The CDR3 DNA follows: TGTGCCAGCAGTGAGGTGACCGCCCTACACCACCCCCAGTACTTC. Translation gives CASSEVTALHHPQYF.